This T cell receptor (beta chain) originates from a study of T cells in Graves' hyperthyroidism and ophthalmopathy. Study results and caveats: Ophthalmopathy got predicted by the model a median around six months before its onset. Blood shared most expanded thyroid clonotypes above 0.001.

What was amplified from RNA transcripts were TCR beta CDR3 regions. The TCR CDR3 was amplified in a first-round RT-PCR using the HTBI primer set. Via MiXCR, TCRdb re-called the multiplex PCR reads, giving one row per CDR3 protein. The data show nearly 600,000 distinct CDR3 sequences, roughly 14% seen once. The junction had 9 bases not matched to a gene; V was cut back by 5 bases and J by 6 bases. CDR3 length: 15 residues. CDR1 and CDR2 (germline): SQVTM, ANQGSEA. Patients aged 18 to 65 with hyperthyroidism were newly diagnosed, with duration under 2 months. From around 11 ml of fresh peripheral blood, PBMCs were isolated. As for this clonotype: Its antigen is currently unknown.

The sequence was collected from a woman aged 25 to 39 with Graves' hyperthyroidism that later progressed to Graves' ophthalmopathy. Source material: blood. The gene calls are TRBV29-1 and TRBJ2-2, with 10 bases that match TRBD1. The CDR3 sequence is CSVFITGQGPGELFF. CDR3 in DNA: TGCAGCGTTTTTATAACGGGACAGGGGCCCGGGGAGCTGTTTTTT.